The rows below give T cell receptor beta chains drawn from one sample of a study of blood T cell repertoires in COVID-19. Using immunoSEQ multiplex PCR, the repertoire was profiled, and TCRdb retains in-frame clones only, with some absent. The sample consists of under 200,000 clones, 86% of them appearing once. The sequenced material came from PBMCs or T cells enriched from blood (not recorded which). The receptors derive from a woman aged 40 to 50 in a cohort exposed to, infected with or recovered from COVID-19 (not recorded which). Each CDR3 is given with its conserved first and last residue. D genes are given only for firm matches. The size field is filled for only some rows; it gives once, few, many or a size class.

V gene	clone size	D gene	J gene	CDR3 protein	CDR3 DNA
TRBV2	.	TRBD1	TRBJ1-5	CASRRTGRVAQHF	TGTGCCAGCAGGAGGACAGGGAGGGTTGCCCAGCATTTT
TRBV4-3	few	.	TRBJ1-2	CASSQSGTPNYGYTF	TGCGCCAGCAGCCAATCCGGGACACCGAACTATGGCTACACCTTC
TRBV27	.	TRBD1	TRBJ2-1	CASSLSGTGWNEQFF	TGTGCCAGCAGTTTGTCCGGGACAGGGTGGAATGAGCAGTTCTTC
TRBV9	.	.	TRBJ1-1	CASSVVEGVAFF	TGTGCCAGCAGCGTAGTCGAGGGAGTAGCTTTCTTT
TRBV10-3	once	TRBD1	TRBJ1-5	CAIRARDSSNQPQHF	TGTGCCATCAGAGCCCGGGACAGTAGCAATCAGCCCCAGCATTTT
TRBV7-9	once	TRBD1	TRBJ1-5	CASSLMTGGSNQPQHF	TGTGCCAGCAGCTTAATGACAGGGGGGAGTAATCAGCCCCAGCATTTT
TRBV27	.	.	TRBJ2-7	CASSLTLQGEQYF	TGTGCCAGCAGTTTAACCCTACAGGGCGAGCAGTACTTC
TRBV30	.	.	TRBJ2-1	CAWSVQYNEQFF	TGTGCCTGGAGTGTTCAGTACAATGAGCAGTTCTTC
TRBV5-1	.	.	TRBJ1-1	CASSKIGRHTEAFF	TGCGCCAGCAGCAAAATCGGGAGGCACACTGAAGCTTTCTTT
TRBV4-2	once	.	TRBJ1-2	CASSQQGTYGYTF	TGTGCCAGCAGCCAACAGGGGACCTATGGCTACACCTTC
TRBV5-4	.	.	TRBJ2-5	CASSLASTEETQYF	TGTGCCAGCAGCTTGGCATCTACGGAGGAGACCCAGTACTTC
TRBV2	once	TRBD1	TRBJ1-2	CASSVLRTGHYGYTF	TGTGCCAGCAGTGTTCTAAGGACAGGTCACTATGGCTACACCTTC
TRBV7-2	once	.	TRBJ2-1	CASSSTTRDAYNEQFF	TGTGCCAGCAGCTCAACCACTAGAGATGCCTACAATGAGCAGTTCTTC
TRBV7-9	.	.	TRBJ1-6	CASSLGRSSYNSPLHF	TGTGCCAGCAGCTTAGGAAGGAGCTCCTATAATTCACCCCTCCACTTT
TRBV7-6	.	TRBD2	TRBJ2-7	CASSLGGGSSYEQYF	TGTGCCAGCAGCTTAGGCGGGGGGAGCTCCTACGAGCAGTACTTC
TRBV18	.	.	TRBJ1-1	CASSPGQQINTEAFF	TGTGCCAGCTCACCCGGACAGCAGATTAACACTGAAGCTTTCTTT
TRBV5-1	.	.	TRBJ1-5	CASSTRPAQRGNQPQHF	TGCGCCAGCTCCACTAGACCGGCCCAGAGGGGCAATCAGCCCCAGCATTTT
TRBV5-1	.	TRBD1	TRBJ1-5	CASSLGTGMNQPQHF	TGCGCCAGCAGCTTAGGGACAGGAATGAATCAGCCCCAGCATTTT
TRBV6-5	.	TRBD2	TRBJ2-7	CASSYSIGTSSLEQYF	TGTGCCAGCAGTTACTCGATTGGGACTAGCAGTCTGGAGCAGTACTTC
TRBV29-1	.	TRBD1	TRBJ1-4	CSVGTGGFEKLFF	TGCAGCGTTGGAACAGGGGGATTTGAAAAACTGTTTTTT
TRBV7-2	.	.	TRBJ1-4	CASSTRGWGKLFF	TGTGCCAGCAGCACCCGGGGTTGGGGAAAACTGTTTTTT
TRBV3-1/TRBV3-2	.	.	TRBJ1-3	CASTISRSGNTIYF	TGTGCCAGCACCATTTCCAGGTCTGGAAACACCATATATTTT
TRBV4-1	.	.	TRBJ1-4	CASSQWGGAGIGREKLFF	TGCGCCAGCAGCCAATGGGGGGGAGCAGGGATCGGGCGTGAAAAACTGTTTTTT
TRBV19	.	.	TRBJ1-1	CASSTAENTEAFF	TGTGCCAGTAGTACGGCGGAGAACACTGAAGCTTTCTTT
TRBV2	.	.	TRBJ1-5	CASSEALHRASNQPQHF	TGTGCCAGCAGTGAAGCGCTTCACAGGGCAAGCAATCAGCCCCAGCATTTT
TRBV12-3/TRBV12-4	.	TRBD2	TRBJ2-7	CASRLAVAYEQYF	TGTGCCAGCAGACTAGCGGTGGCCTACGAGCAGTACTTC
TRBV29-1	.	.	TRBJ2-1	CSVALRAGSNNEQFF	TGCAGCGTTGCTCTCCGGGCGGGATCCAACAATGAGCAGTTCTTC
TRBV5-1	many	.	TRBJ1-2	CASSLTGSYGYTF	TGCGCCAGCAGCTTAACCGGGTCCTATGGCTACACCTTC
TRBV15	.	.	TRBJ2-7	CATSRVSQGTYEQYF	TGTGCCACCAGCAGAGTTTCGCAGGGGACCTACGAGCAGTACTTC
TRBV27	.	TRBD2	TRBJ2-5	CASSLGLAGGETQYF	TGTGCCAGCAGTTTAGGACTAGCGGGGGGAGAGACCCAGTACTTC
TRBV19	.	TRBD1	TRBJ2-2	CAGRQGATGELFF	TGTGCCGGACGACAGGGGGCTACCGGGGAGCTGTTTTTT
TRBV27	.	.	TRBJ1-4	CASTSNGVGTNEKLFF	TGTGCCAGCACGTCCAACGGGGTAGGAACTAATGAAAAACTGTTTTTT
TRBV9	.	.	TRBJ2-1	CASSTNREQFF	TGTGCCAGCAGCACCAACAGAGAGCAGTTCTTC
TRBV7-9	.	.	TRBJ1-3	CASSLGAGNTIYF	TGTGCCAGCAGCTTAGGCGCGGGCAACACCATATATTTT
TRBV19	.	TRBD1	TRBJ2-7	CASSLNGQVYF	TGTGCCAGTAGTTTGAATGGACAGGTGTACTTC
TRBV5-1	.	TRBD2	TRBJ2-3	CASSGLVTDTQYF	TGCGCCAGCAGTGGACTAGTTACAGATACGCAGTATTTT
TRBV10-3	.	TRBD1	TRBJ1-4	CAISATGRNANEKLFF	TGTGCCATCAGTGCGACAGGGAGGAATGCTAATGAAAAACTGTTTTTT
TRBV28	.	.	TRBJ1-3	CASSLDRSSGNTIYF	TGTGCCAGCAGCCTCGACAGAAGCTCTGGAAACACCATATATTTT
TRBV7-9	.	.	TRBJ1-1	CASSLQGLNTEAFF	TGTGCCAGCAGTCTACAGGGTTTGAACACTGAAGCTTTCTTT
TRBV28	.	TRBD1	TRBJ1-5	CASSPGRTGTWQPQHF	TGTGCCAGCAGCCCAGGACGGACAGGGACTTGGCAGCCCCAGCATTTT
TRBV14	.	.	TRBJ2-7	CASSRGVLGEQYF	TGTGCCAGCAGCCGGGGGGTTCTGGGCGAGCAGTACTTC
TRBV18	.	.	TRBJ1-4	CASSNNARLTSTNEKLFF	TGTGCCAGCTCAAACAATGCCCGACTCACCTCAACTAATGAAAAACTGTTTTTT
TRBV10-1	.	.	TRBJ1-2	CASSDQGYGYTF	TGCGCCAGCAGTGATCAGGGTTATGGCTACACCTTC
TRBV13	.	TRBD1	TRBJ1-1	CASSSPTGYEAFF	TGTGCCAGCAGCTCCCCGACAGGGTATGAAGCTTTCTTT
TRBV6-2/TRBV6-3	.	TRBD1	TRBJ1-6	CASSAGTENSPLHF	TGTGCCAGCAGCGCCGGGACAGAGAATTCACCCCTCCACTTT
TRBV27	once	.	TRBJ1-1	CASSLSRGMNTEAFF	TGTGCCAGCAGTTTATCAAGGGGTATGAACACTGAAGCTTTCTTT